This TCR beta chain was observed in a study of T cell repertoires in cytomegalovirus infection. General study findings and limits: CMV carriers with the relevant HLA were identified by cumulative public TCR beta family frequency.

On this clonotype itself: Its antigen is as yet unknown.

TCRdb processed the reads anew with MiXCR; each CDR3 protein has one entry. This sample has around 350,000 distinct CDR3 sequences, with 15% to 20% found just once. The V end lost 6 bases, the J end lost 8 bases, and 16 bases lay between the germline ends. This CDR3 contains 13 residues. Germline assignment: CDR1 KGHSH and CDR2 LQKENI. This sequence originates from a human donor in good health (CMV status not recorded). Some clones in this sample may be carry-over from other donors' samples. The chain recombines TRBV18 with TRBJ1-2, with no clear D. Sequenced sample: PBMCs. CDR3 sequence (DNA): TGTGCCAGCTCCTCAGGAATCCAAGGCGGCTACACCTTC. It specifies CASSSGIQGGYTF.